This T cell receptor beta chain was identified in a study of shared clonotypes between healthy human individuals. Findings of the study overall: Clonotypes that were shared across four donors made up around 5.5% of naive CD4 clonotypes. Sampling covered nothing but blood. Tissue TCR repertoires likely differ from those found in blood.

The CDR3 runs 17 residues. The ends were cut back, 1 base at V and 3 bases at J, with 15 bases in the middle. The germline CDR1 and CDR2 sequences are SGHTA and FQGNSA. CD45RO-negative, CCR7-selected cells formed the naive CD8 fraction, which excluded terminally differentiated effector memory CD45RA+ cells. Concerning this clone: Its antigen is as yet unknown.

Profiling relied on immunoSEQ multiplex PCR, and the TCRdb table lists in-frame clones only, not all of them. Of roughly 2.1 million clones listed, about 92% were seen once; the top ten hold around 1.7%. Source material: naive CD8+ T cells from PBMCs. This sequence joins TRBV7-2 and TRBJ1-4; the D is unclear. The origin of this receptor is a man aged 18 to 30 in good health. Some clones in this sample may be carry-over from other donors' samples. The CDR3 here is CASSLEPRVGANEKLFF. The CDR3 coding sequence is TGTGCCAGCAGCTTAGAGCCTCGGGTTGGGGCTAATGAAAAACTGTTTTTT.